This entry describes one TCR beta chain. The antigen remains unidentified. This entry belongs to a study of response to subunit inactivated influenza vaccine. The V gene's germline CDR1 is SGHTA and CDR2 FQGNSA. The CDR3 runs 17 residues. Trimming left V 3 bases short and J 0 bases short, with 18 bases between. Overall study findings and caveats: That few new T cells are recruited by each seasonal influenza vaccination was the authors' suggestion.

TCRdb fed the RT-PCR reads into MiXCR, producing one record per CDR3 protein. The sample carries about 610,000 distinct CDR3 sequences, about 15% recorded once. The clonotype comes from a man in his forties or fifties who received an inactivated influenza vaccine. The chain combines TRBV7-2 with TRBJ2-7; perhaps TRBD2 as D (5 bases). The specimen was PBMCs from blood, collected 12 days after vaccination. CDR3 DNA sequence: TGTGCCAGCAGCTTGACCTCCAGTGGACTTAGCTCCTACGAGCAGTACTTC. It is translated as CASSLTSSGLSSYEQYF.